The 27 T cell receptor beta chains below were found in one sample sequenced in a study of a mutant IDH1 vaccine in newly diagnosed glioma. The data were produced by immunoSEQ multiplex PCR, yet TCRdb's version contains in-frame clones alone and is incomplete. This sample has about 98,000 clones; approximately 90% occur once, and the top ten carry less than 0.65%. Time point given: baseline, week 1 (first vaccination visit). Treatment in this sample: pre-vaccination baseline after standard-of-care therapy. This sample comprised PBMCs, obtained from a glioma patient treated with radiotherapy, temozolomide or both. Source of these receptors: a woman aged 45-60 years with glioma.

The chain combines TRBV5-1 with TRBJ1-1; no reliable D call. The CDR3 has 14 residues. CDR1 is SGHRS, CDR2 YFSETQ, per germline. V lost 0 bases and J lost 3, with 9 bases in between. CDR3 residues: CASSLASTDTEAFF. The CDR3 DNA reads as TGCGCCAGCAGCTTGGCTTCCACGGACACTGAAGCTTTCTTT.

The rearrangement links TRBV6-1 to TRBJ2-4; D remains ambiguous. From germline, CDR1 is MNHNS and CDR2 SASEGT. The CDR3 is 14 amino acids. V was clipped by 2 bases and J by 8 bases, with 13 bases between them. The CDR3 DNA follows: TGTGCCAGCAGTGAATGGGTGAAGTTAGACATTCAGTACTTC. It is translated as CASSEWVKLDIQYF.

In nucleotides, the CDR3 is TGTGCCAGCAGCTCAGGGACTAGTAACAATGAGCAGTTCTTC. As protein: CASSSGTSNNEQFF. The genes are TRBV5-4 and TRBJ2-1; 8 bases agree with TRBD2. Per germline, CDR1 SGHNT and CDR2 YYREEE (reference sequence). V shed 3 bases and J 5 bases; nucleotides not matched to a gene: 4. The length of the CDR3 is 14 residues.

Concerning this clone itself: The sample carries other DNA sequences with the same CDR3. J is TRBJ2-1 and V is TRBV7-2; D is unresolved. The CDR3 runs 10 residues. The germline gives CDR1 SGHTA, CDR2 FQGNSA. V lost 5 bases, J lost 13 bases, and 9 bases lay in between. DNA for the CDR3: TGTGCCAGCAGCCCCCCCGAACAGTTCTTC. Amino acids: CASSPPEQFF.

CDR3 protein: CASSPTGNYGYTF. The DNA for the CDR3 is TGTGCCAGCAGCCCGACGGGGAACTATGGCTACACCTTC. The V gene is TRBV5-6, the J gene TRBJ1-2; D is unresolved. Per the germline V gene, CDR1 is SGHDT and CDR2 is YYEEEE. Trimming took off 4 bases at V and 2 bases at J, with 9 bases between the two ends. This CDR3 comprises 13 residues.

This sequence joins TRBV6-4 and TRBJ2-1; 10 positions match TRBD2. Germline V gene data show CDR1 as MRHNA and CDR2 as SNTAGT. The CDR3 has 15 amino acids. V trimming: 3 bases; J trimming: 9 bases; junction bases outside the gene matches: 8. CDR3 DNA: TGTGCCAGCAGTGATCTAGCGGGAGCCCTTAGTGAGCAGTTCTTC. It is translated as CASSDLAGALSEQFF.

The table lists this clone with a count of one. The V and J genes are TRBV2 and TRBJ2-1; D is perhaps TRBD1 (6 bases). The V end lost 6 bases, the J end lost 3 bases, and 12 bases lay between the germline ends. The CDR3 loop spans 14 amino acids. CDR1 is SNHLY and CDR2 is FYNNEI in the germline V gene. The CDR3 is CASRGDKGYNEQFF. The CDR3 nucleotides are TGTGCCAGCAGGGGGGACAAGGGCTACAATGAGCAGTTCTTC.

V usage is TRBV2 and J usage is TRBJ2-5, with D unresolved. Germline V gives CDR1 SNHLY, CDR2 FYNNEI. V was trimmed by 4 bases and J by 1 base, leaving 7 bases between them. The CDR3 runs to 13 residues. CDR3 in DNA: TGTGCCAGCAGTGGGATCAGCCAAGAGACCCAGTACTTC. This translates into CASSGISQETQYF.

The chain has TRBV7-6 and TRBJ2-1; D not certain. Germline V gene lookup returns CDR1 SGHVS and CDR2 FNYEAQ. V was clipped by 5 bases and J by 2 bases, with 10 bases between them. The CDR3 extends over 14 amino acids. CDR3 amino acids: CASSLRRTYNEQFF. The CDR3 DNA reads TGTGCCAGCAGCCTGAGAAGGACCTACAATGAGCAGTTCTTC.

The V gene is TRBV5-1, the J gene TRBJ1-5; D unclear. CDR1 and CDR2 (germline): SGHRS, YFSETQ. V was clipped by 2 bases and J by 2 bases, with 8 bases between them. This CDR3 has 14 amino acids. The CDR3 spells CASSFCRRNQPQHF. CDR3 nucleotide sequence: TGCGCCAGCAGCTTCTGCAGGCGCAATCAGCCCCAGCATTTT.

The chain recombines TRBV19 with TRBJ2-5; 7 nucleotides match TRBD2. The CDR3 runs 16 residues. Germline-derived CDR1 and CDR2 are LNHDA and SQIVND (reference sequence). V shed 5 bases, J shed 1 base, and the junction held 10 bases outside the gene matches. The CDR3 here is CASSGGPASGQETQYF. CDR3 nucleotide sequence: TGTGCCAGTAGTGGAGGTCCGGCTAGCGGCCAAGAGACCCAGTACTTC.

The table lists this clone with a count of one. The gene calls are TRBV7-9 and TRBJ2-3; D is ambiguous. Germline assignment: CDR1 SEHNR and CDR2 FQNEAQ (reference sequence). This CDR3 contains 12 residues. V was clipped by 5 bases and J by 6 bases, with 9 bases between them. CDR3 loop: CASSELGDTQYF. CDR3 in DNA: TGTGCCAGCAGCGAACTCGGGGATACGCAGTATTTT. Together with reference TRBV7-9 and TRBJ2-3, the CDR3 gives the full variable domain: DTGVSQNPRHKITKRGQNVTFRCDPISEHNRLYWYRQTLGQGPEFLTYFQNEAQLEKSRLLSDRFSAERPKGSFSTLEIQRTEQGDSAMYLCASSELGDTQYFGPGTRLTVL.

The V and J genes are TRBV11-2 and TRBJ1-3, with D maybe TRBD1 (5 bases). Germline values: CDR1 SGHAT, CDR2 FQNNGV. The CDR3 spans 17 residues. V gave up 0 bases and J gave up 0 bases, with 12 bases separating them. The CDR3 nucleotides read TGTGCCAGCAGCTTAGAAGCAGGGACGAGCTCTGGAAACACCATATATTTT. Protein sequence: CASSLEAGTSSGNTIYF.

The chain joins TRBV18 to TRBJ2-7; the D gene is possibly TRBD2 (6 bases). Germline assignment: CDR1 KGHSH and CDR2 LQKENI. Trimming shortened V by 2 bases and J by 0 bases, and 11 bases separated the two germline ends. The CDR3 extends over 15 amino acids. The CDR3 sequence: CASSPAGGSSYEQYF. CDR3 bases: TGTGCCAGCTCACCAGCCGGAGGGAGCTCCTACGAGCAGTACTTC.

J is TRBJ1-1 and V is TRBV4-2; D is ambiguous. Germline CDR1 reads LGHNA; CDR2 reads YNFKEQ. There are 14 residues in the CDR3. The ends were cut back, 1 base at V and 6 bases at J, with 12 bases in the middle. CDR3 DNA: TGTGCCAGCAGCCAAGGTCAGGTCGGCGCTGAAGCTTTCTTT. Encoded protein: CASSQGQVGAEAFF.

V usage is TRBV28 and J usage is TRBJ2-3; 16 bases agree with TRBD2. CDR1 is MDHEN, CDR2 SYDVKM, per germline. The CDR3 consists of 18 residues. V trimming: 3 bases; J trimming: 6 bases; junction bases outside the gene matches: 9. CDR3 in DNA: TGTGCCAGCAGTTTGGCGGGACTAGCGGGAGGGCCTGGGGATACGCAGTATTTT. This translates into CASSLAGLAGGPGDTQYF. The entire variable domain, with the rest obtained from reference TRBV28 and TRBJ2-3, is as follows: DVKVTQSSRYLVKRTGEKVFLECVQDMDHENMFWYRQDPGLGLRLIYFSYDVKMKEKGDIPEGYSVSREKKERFSLILESASTNQTSMYLCASSLAGLAGGPGDTQYFGPGTRLTVL.

The chain uses TRBV28 and TRBJ2-3; maybe TRBD2 (6 bases). V gave up 4 bases and J gave up 6 bases, with 20 bases separating them. CDR3 size: 16 residues. Germline V gene data show CDR1 as MDHEN and CDR2 as SYDVKM. The CDR3 DNA follows: TGTGCCAGCAGTTACCTAAACGGGAGAGGTGGGGATACGCAGTATTTT. Translation gives CASSYLNGRGGDTQYF.

The rearrangement links TRBV2 to TRBJ2-2; D is possibly TRBD2 (5 bases). Trimming left V 8 bases short and J 4 bases short, with 8 bases between. The CDR3 runs 12 residues. CDR1 is SNHLY and CDR2 is FYNNEI in the germline V gene. The CDR3 protein is CASERGTGELFF. For the CDR3, the DNA is TGTGCCAGCGAACGGGGCACCGGGGAGCTGTTTTTT.

The chain is built from TRBV28 and TRBJ1-2; D might be TRBD1 (5 bases). CDR1 and CDR2 from the germline V gene are MDHEN and SYDVKM. The ends were cut back, 3 bases at V and 4 bases at J, with 18 bases in the middle. This CDR3 is built from 16 residues. This CDR3 is CASSLGFREEVYGYTF. CDR3 sequence (DNA): TGTGCCAGCAGTTTGGGTTTCAGGGAGGAGGTCTATGGCTACACCTTC.

The chain carries TRBV5-1 and TRBJ2-1; the match to TRBD1 covers 12 bases. Germline V lookup: CDR1 SGHRS, CDR2 YFSETQ. The ends lost 2 bases at V and 6 bases at J; junction bases unmatched: 3. CDR3 size: 15 residues. For the CDR3, the DNA is TGCGCCAGCAGCTTCCGGGACAGGGGGCTCAATGAGCAGTTCTTC. As protein: CASSFRDRGLNEQFF.

The chain is built from TRBV10-3 and TRBJ2-1, with a tentative D call TRBD1 (6 bases). Germline CDR1 reads ENHRY; CDR2 reads SYGVKD. The germline V and J ends were trimmed by 4 bases and 1 base, with 14 bases remaining between them. The CDR3 spans 16 residues. CDR3: CAISVDGTFSYNEQFF. The CDR3 DNA follows: TGTGCCATCAGTGTCGATGGGACATTTTCCTACAATGAGCAGTTCTTC.

The rearrangement links TRBV5-1 to TRBJ1-1; 7 bases line up with TRBD1. Germline trimming cut 0 bases from V and 4 bases from J; bases unmatched to any gene: 12. The CDR3 runs to 17 residues. The germline V gene encodes CDR1 SGHRS and CDR2 YFSETQ. CDR3 region: CASSLAFDRVELTEAFF. In nucleotides, the CDR3 is TGCGCCAGCAGCTTGGCCTTCGACAGGGTTGAACTCACTGAAGCTTTCTTT.

The chain uses TRBV6-5 and TRBJ2-5, with 12 positions matching TRBD2. The CDR3 sequence is 14 residues long. The ends lost 9 bases at V and 0 bases at J; junction bases unmatched: 2. CDR1 is MNHEY, CDR2 SVGAGI, per germline. The CDR3 sequence: CASGLAGNQETQYF. CDR3 sequence (DNA): TGTGCCAGTGGACTAGCGGGAAACCAAGAGACCCAGTACTTC.

V gene TRBV27 combines with J gene TRBJ2-5, with 8 bases fitting TRBD1. The J call may be wrong; the DNA end is better matched by TRBJ2-7. This CDR3 region has 15 residues. CDR1 and CDR2 from the germline V gene are MNHEY and SMNVEV (reference sequence). CDR3 loop: CASGPRTGGRYEQYF. CDR3 nucleotides: TGTGCCAGCGGCCCCAGAACAGGGGGACGCTACGAGCAGTACTTC.

The rearrangement joins TRBV2 to TRBJ2-1; TRBD2 matches 10 bases. Germline values: CDR1 SNHLY, CDR2 FYNNEI. V lost 7 bases to trimming and J lost 6 bases; unmatched junction nucleotides: 6. CDR3 length equals 14 residues. This CDR3 is CASNGLAALNEQFF. The CDR3 bases are TGTGCCAGCAATGGACTAGCGGCCCTCAATGAGCAGTTCTTC.

The rearrangement uses TRBV9 and TRBJ2-7; tentatively, D is TRBD2 (5 bases). The ends were cut back, 0 bases at V and 4 bases at J, with 17 bases in the middle. The CDR3 contains 16 residues. CDR1 and CDR2 (germline): SGDLS, YYNGEE. CDR3 nucleotide sequence: TGTGCCAGCAGCGTAGGCACAGCGGTTGGTACGTACGAGCAGTACTTC. Its protein product is CASSVGTAVGTYEQYF. Supplemented by reference TRBV9 and TRBJ2-7, the full variable domain reads DSGVTQTPKHLITATGQRVTLRCSPRSGDLSVYWYQQSLDQGLQFLIQYYNGEERAKGNILERFSAQQFPDLHSELNLSSLELGDSALYFCASSVGTAVGTYEQYFGPGTRLTVT.

The CDR3 protein is CASSFVSYEQYF. The CDR3, as DNA: TGTGCCAGCAGCTTCGTTTCCTACGAGCAGTACTTC. The chain employs TRBV13 and TRBJ2-7; D not certain. This CDR3 spans 12 amino acids. CDR1 is PRHDT and CDR2 is FYEKMQ in the germline V gene (reference sequence). V was trimmed by 3 bases and J by 1 base, leaving 4 bases between them.